The sequence of this T cell receptor beta chain was determined in a study of T cell responses to AZD1222 COVID-19 vaccine. Study observations and caveats: Most donors were white British and more were female, and clonal diversity was possibly underestimated. Spike was spanned by vaccine-associated CD4 TCRs, with dominance at 160-218 and 743-854.

In germline, CDR1 is LNHDA, CDR2 SQIVND (reference sequence). CDR3 length equals 14 residues. V shed 7 bases, J shed 4 bases, and the junction held 8 bases outside the gene matches. To note about this clone: The target antigen is unknown.

The protocol was immunoSEQ multiplex PCR, while the TCRdb copy is restricted to in-frame clones and leaves out a portion. The table shows roughly 90,000 clones, with 80% to 90% occurring only once. The V and J genes are TRBV19 and TRBJ1-2, with 8 bases fitting TRBD1. Source: peripheral blood, taken 28 days after the second AZD1222 dose. The receptor was isolated from an adult who received the AZD1222 COVID-19 vaccine. CDR3 residues: CASNTQGAGYGYTF. For the CDR3, the DNA is TGTGCCAGTAATACGCAGGGGGCTGGCTATGGCTACACCTTC.